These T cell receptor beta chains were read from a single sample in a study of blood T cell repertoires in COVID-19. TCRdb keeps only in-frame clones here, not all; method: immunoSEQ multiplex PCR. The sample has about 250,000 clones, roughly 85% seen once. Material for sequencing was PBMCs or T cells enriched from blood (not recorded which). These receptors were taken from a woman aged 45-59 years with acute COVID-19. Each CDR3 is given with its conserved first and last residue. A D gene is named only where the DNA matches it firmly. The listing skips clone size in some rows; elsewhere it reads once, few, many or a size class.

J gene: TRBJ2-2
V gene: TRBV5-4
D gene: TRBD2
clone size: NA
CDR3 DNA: TGTGCCAGCAGCTTCCGCGCGGGGGGTGGGACCGGGGAGCTGTTTTTT
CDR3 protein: CASSFRAGGGTGELFF

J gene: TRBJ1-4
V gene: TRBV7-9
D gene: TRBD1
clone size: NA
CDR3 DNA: TGTGCCAGCAGCCAGACAGGGGTTAATGAAAAACTGTTTTTT
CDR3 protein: CASSQTGVNEKLFF

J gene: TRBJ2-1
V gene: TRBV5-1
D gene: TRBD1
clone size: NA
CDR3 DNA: TGCGCCAGCAGCTTGGAGGGGGCCCTCTCCTACAATGAGCAGTTCTTC
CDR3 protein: CASSLEGALSYNEQFF

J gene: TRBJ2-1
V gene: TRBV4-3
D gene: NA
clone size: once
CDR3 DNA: TGCGCCAGCAGCCAAGGACACCTCTACAATGAGCAGTTCTTC
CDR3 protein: CASSQGHLYNEQFF

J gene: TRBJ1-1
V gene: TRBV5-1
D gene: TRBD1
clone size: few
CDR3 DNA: TGCGCCAGCAGCTCAGCGACAGGGATGAACACTGAAGCTTTCTTT
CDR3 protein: CASSSATGMNTEAFF

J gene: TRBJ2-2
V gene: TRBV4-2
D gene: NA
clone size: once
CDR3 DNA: TGTGCCAGCAGCCAATCCTTATCCACCGGGGAGCTGTTTTTT
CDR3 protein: CASSQSLSTGELFF

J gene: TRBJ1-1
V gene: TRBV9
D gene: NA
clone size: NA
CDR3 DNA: TGTGCCAGCAGCGTAGACCCGGGATGGGTGACTGAAGCTTTCTTT
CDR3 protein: CASSVDPGWVTEAFF

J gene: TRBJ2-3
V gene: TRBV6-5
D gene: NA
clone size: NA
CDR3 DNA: TGTGCCAGTATGACAGGATCAGATACGCAGTATTTT
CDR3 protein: CASMTGSDTQYF

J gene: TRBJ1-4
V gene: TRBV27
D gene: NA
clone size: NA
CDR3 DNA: TGTGCCAGCAGTTTATATCCGGGAAAACTGTTTTTT
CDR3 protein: CASSLYPGKLFF

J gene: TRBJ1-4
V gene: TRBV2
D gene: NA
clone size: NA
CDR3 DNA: TGTGCCAGCAGTCGCCGGGAGGGAAACCGTGAAAAACTGTTTTTT
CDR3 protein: CASSRREGNREKLFF

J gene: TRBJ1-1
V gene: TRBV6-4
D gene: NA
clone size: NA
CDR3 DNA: TGTGCCAGCAGTGTGGCGGAAGACACTGAAGCTTTCTTT
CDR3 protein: CASSVAEDTEAFF

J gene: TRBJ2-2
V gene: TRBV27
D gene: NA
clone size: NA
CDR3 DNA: TGTGCCAGCAGTCCCTGGCCAGGGTACAACACCGGGGAGCTGTTTTTT
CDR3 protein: CASSPWPGYNTGELFF

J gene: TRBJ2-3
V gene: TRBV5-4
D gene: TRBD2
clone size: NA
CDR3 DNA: TGTGCCAGCAGCTTGGTTCCAGCGGGGGGGCCTTCCCGCACAGATACGCAGTATTTT
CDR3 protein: CASSLVPAGGPSRTDTQYF

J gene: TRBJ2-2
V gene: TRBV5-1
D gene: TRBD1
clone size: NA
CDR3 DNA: TGCGCCAGCAGAGGGGACAGGGACACCGGGGAGCTGTTTTTT
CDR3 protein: CASRGDRDTGELFF

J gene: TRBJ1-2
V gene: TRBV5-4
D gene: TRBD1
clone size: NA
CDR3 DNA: TGTGCCAGCAGCGGTAACAGGGGGCGGCCCTATGGCTACACCTTC
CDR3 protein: CASSGNRGRPYGYTF

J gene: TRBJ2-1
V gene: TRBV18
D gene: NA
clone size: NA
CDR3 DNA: TGTGCCAGCTCACCAGCCAGGGGCTCCTACAATGAGCAGTTCTTC
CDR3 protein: CASSPARGSYNEQFF

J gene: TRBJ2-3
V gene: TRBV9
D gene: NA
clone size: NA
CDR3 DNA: TGTGCCAGCAGCGTATGGGGGGGCACAGATACGCAGTATTTT
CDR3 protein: CASSVWGGTDTQYF

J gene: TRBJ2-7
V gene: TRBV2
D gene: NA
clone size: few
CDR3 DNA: TGTGCCAGCAGTGTGGGCAGCTACGAGCAGTACTTC
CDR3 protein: CASSVGSYEQYF

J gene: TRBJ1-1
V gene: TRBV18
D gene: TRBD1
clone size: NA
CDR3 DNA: TGTGCCAGCTCACCTGGGACAGGGGCGACCACTGAAGCTTTCTTT
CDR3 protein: CASSPGTGATTEAFF

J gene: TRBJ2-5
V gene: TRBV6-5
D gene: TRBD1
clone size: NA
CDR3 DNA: TGTGCCAGCAGACCGGACAGGGGGCGAGAGACCCAGTACTTC
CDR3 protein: CASRPDRGRETQYF

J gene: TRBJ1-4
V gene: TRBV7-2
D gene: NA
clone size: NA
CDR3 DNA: TGTGCCAGCAGCTCTCCCGGGAGATCTAATGAAAAACTGTTTTTT
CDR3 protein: CASSSPGRSNEKLFF

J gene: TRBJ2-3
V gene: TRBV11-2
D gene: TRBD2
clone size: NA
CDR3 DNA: TGTGCCAGCAGCCGCCCCCCAGCGGGGGGGAGGGATACGCAGTATTTT
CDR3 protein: CASSRPPAGGRDTQYF

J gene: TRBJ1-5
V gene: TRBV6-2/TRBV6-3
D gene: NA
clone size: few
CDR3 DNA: TGTGCCAGCAGTTTTACAAGTTATCAGCCCCAGCATTTT
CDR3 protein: CASSFTSYQPQHF

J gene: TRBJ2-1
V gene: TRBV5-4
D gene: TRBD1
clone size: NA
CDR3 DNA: TGTGCCAGCAGTTCGCGGGACAGGGTTTTCAATGAGCAGTTCTTC
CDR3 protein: CASSSRDRVFNEQFF

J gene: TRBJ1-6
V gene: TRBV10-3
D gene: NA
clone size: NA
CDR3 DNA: TGTGCCATCAGCCGAAATGCGGAGGCTTCACCCCTCCACTTT
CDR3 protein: CAISRNAEASPLHF

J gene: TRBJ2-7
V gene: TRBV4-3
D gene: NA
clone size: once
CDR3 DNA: TGCGCCAGCAGCCCAGCCGGGACTGGGTTCTACGAGCAGTACTTC
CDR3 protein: CASSPAGTGFYEQYF

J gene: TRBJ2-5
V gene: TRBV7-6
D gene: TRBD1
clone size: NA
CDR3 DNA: TGTGCCAGCAGCCCCGGACAGGTGGGAGAGACCCAGTACTTC
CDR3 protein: CASSPGQVGETQYF

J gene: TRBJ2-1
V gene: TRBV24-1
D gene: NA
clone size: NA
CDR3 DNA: TGTGCCACCAGTGATTCAGGGCTGGTCAATGAGCAGTTCTTC
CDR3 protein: CATSDSGLVNEQFF

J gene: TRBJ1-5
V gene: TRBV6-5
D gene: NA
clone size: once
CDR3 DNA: TGTGCCAGCAGTTCGAGCACTAGGAATCAGCCCCAGCATTTT
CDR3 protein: CASSSSTRNQPQHF

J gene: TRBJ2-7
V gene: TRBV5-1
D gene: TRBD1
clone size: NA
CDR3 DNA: TGCGCCAGCAGCTTGTTACCGGGACAGGGGGCCAACGAGCAGTACTTC
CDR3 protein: CASSLLPGQGANEQYF

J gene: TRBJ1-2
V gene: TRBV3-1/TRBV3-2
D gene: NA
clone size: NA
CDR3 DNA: TGTGCCAGCAGCCAAGGGCAGGGGTGGGCTAATGGCTACACCTTC
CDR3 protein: CASSQGQGWANGYTF

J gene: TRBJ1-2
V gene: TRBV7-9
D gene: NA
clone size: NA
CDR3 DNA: TGTGCCAGCAGCCGACTCTTTTATGGCTACACCTTC
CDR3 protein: CASSRLFYGYTF

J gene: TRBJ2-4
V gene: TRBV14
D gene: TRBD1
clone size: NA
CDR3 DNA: TGTGCCAGCAGCCAAACGACAGGGGGGATCCAGTACTTC
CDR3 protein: CASSQTTGGIQYF

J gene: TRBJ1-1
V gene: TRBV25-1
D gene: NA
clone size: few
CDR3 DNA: TGTGCCAGCAGTGAATTGGACAGACTAAACACTGAAGCTTTCTTT
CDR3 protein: CASSELDRLNTEAFF

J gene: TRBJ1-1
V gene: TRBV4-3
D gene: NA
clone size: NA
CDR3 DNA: TGCGCCAGCAGCCAAGATCAGTCATGGCGGACTGAAGCTTTCTTT
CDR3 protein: CASSQDQSWRTEAFF

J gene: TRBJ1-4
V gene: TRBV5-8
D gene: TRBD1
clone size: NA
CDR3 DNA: TGTGCCAGCAGCGGTGGGCGCAGGGGGGATGAAAAACTGTTTTTT
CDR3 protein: CASSGGRRGDEKLFF

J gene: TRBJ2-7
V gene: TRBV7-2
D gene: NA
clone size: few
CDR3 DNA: TGTGCCAGCAGTGCCAGGAGGAGCTCCTACGAGCAGTACTTC
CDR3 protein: CASSARRSSYEQYF